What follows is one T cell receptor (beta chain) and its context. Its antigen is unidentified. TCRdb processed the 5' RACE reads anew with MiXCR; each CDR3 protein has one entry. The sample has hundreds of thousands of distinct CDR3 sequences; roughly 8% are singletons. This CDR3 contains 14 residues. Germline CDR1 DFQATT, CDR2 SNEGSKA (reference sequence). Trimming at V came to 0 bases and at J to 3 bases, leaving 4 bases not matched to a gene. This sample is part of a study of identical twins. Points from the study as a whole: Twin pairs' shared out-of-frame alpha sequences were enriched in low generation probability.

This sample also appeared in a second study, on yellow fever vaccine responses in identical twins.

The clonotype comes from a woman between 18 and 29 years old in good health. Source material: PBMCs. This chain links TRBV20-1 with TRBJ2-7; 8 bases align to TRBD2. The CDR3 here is CSARDLAGFYEQYF. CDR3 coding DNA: TGCAGTGCTAGAGACCTAGCGGGTTTCTACGAGCAGTACTTC.